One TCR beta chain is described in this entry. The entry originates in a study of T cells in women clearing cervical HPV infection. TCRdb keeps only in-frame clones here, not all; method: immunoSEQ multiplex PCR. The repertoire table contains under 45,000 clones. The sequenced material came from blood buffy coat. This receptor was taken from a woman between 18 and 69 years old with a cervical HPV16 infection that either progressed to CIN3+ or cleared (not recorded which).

The CDR3: CSASPGVESGGYEQYF. The sequenced CDR3 bases are TGCAGTGCTAGCCCGGGAGTGGAAAGCGGGGGCTACGAG. This chain joins TRBV20-1 and TRBJ2-7; TRBD2 matches at 8 bases. The sequenced fragment ends 3 residues before the CDR3 boundary, so the rest is inferred from the germline J gene. V dropped 3 bases and J dropped 3; count of bases not matched to a gene: 13. The V gene's germline CDR1 is DFQATT and CDR2 SNEGSKA (reference sequence). The length of the CDR3 is 16 residues.